The 30 T cell receptor beta chains reported below all come from one sample, sequenced in a study of spatial heterogeneity in lung cancer. The time point was: sample taken at primary tumor resection. Unsorted whole RNA from tumor, nontumor lung or frozen PBMC underwent sequencing. TCRdb independently ran MiXCR on the 5' RACE reads; one entry per CDR3 protein. There are approximately 11,000 distinct CDR3 sequences in the sample; around 22% occur only once, and 30% to 40% lies in the top ten. The sample was PBMCs, taken at surgery. The source is a female donor with early-stage non-small cell lung cancer.

The chain carries TRBV29-1 and TRBJ2-7; D call uncertain. From germline, CDR1 is SQVTM and CDR2 ANQGSEA. V was clipped by 3 bases and J by 3 bases, with 9 bases between them. The CDR3 spans 12 residues. This chain's CDR3 is CSVEADYYEQYF. In DNA form, the CDR3 reads TGCAGCGTTGAGGCAGATTACTACGAGCAGTACTTC.

The chain has TRBV7-2 and TRBJ2-5; no clear D gene. Germline V gene sequence: CDR1 SGHTA, CDR2 FQGNSA. The CDR3 runs 13 residues. The ends were cut back, 6 bases at V and 5 bases at J, with 13 bases in the middle. The CDR3 DNA reads TGTGCCAGCAGTTCACACACGGAGGAGACCCAGTACTTC. It specifies CASSSHTEETQYF. Variable domain in full (rest from reference TRBV7-2 and TRBJ2-5): GAGVSQSPSNKVTEKGKDVELRCDPISGHTALYWYRQSLGQGLEFLIYFQGNSAPDKSGLPSDRFSAERTGGSVSTLTIQRTQQEDSAVYLCASSSHTEETQYFGPGTRLLVL.

This clonotype is deemed medium-sized. CDR3 in amino acids: CASAGTANEKLFF. CDR3 DNA sequence: TGTGCCAGCGCCGGGACAGCCAATGAAAAACTGTTTTTT. The gene calls are TRBV6-1 and TRBJ1-4; 7 nucleotides align to TRBD1. Germline V lookup: CDR1 MNHNS, CDR2 SASEGT. With V trimmed by 8 bases and J by 5 bases, 5 bases remained unmatched. The CDR3 contains 13 residues.

This clonotype was picked up a small number of times. The J gene is TRBJ2-2, the V gene TRBV5-1; 8 bases match TRBD1. The CDR3 spans 17 residues. With V trimmed by 1 base and J by 2 bases, 7 bases remained unmatched. The germline V gene has CDR1 SGHRS and CDR2 YFSETQ. Written as DNA, the CDR3 is TGCGCCAGCAGCTTGCCTGACAGGGGTCAAAACACCGGGGAGCTGTTTTTT. Amino acids: CASSLPDRGQNTGELFF.

This clonotype was detected a few times. The genes are TRBV29-1 and TRBJ2-7, with TRBD1 matching over 10 bases. Germline CDR1 SQVTM, CDR2 ANQGSEA. J gave up 4 bases and V 1 base, and 4 bases lay outside the gene matches. CDR3 size: 14 residues. In DNA form, the CDR3 reads TGCAGCGTTGAAGGGAGGACAGGGGGATACGAGCAGTACTTC. It encodes CSVEGRTGGYEQYF.

In this sample, this clonotype turned up a few times. The J gene is TRBJ2-3, the V gene TRBV13, with D unresolved. The CDR3 loop spans 12 amino acids. Per germline, CDR1 PRHDT and CDR2 FYEKMQ (reference sequence). V was clipped by 5 bases and J by 0 bases, with 3 bases between them. The CDR3 nucleotides are TGTGCCAGCAGCGTCAGCACAGATACGCAGTATTTT. Its translation: CASSVSTDTQYF.

This sequence joins TRBV6-1 and TRBJ2-7; 7 nucleotides match TRBD1. Per the germline V gene, CDR1 is MNHNS and CDR2 is SASEGT. CDR3 length: 15 amino acids. V was pared by 4 bases and J by 0 bases, with 6 bases of the junction left unmatched. The CDR3 nucleotides are TGTGCCAGCAGTGCTCTGCCAGGGGGCTCCTACGAGCAGTACTTC. Its translation is CASSALPGGSYEQYF.

V gene TRBV15 combines with J gene TRBJ2-2, with 8 nucleotides matching TRBD2. The germline CDR1 and CDR2 sequences are LNHNV and YYDKDF (reference sequence). After removal of 5 bases from V and 4 bases from J, the junction contained 3 bases not matched to a gene. This CDR3 spans 14 amino acids. CDR3 in amino acids: CATSPGGLTGELFF. The CDR3 nucleotides read TGTGCCACCAGCCCGGGGGGGCTCACCGGGGAGCTGTTTTTT. The full variable domain, its missing parts supplied by reference TRBV15 and TRBJ2-2, is DAMVIQNPRYQVTQFGKPVTLSCSQTLNHNVMYWYQQKSSQAPKLLFHYYDKDFNNEADTPDNFQSRRPNTSFCFLDIRSPGLGDTAMYLCATSPGGLTGELFFGEGSRLTVL.

This clonotype showed up just a few times. This chain uses TRBV10-3 with TRBJ2-1, with TRBD2 matching 8 bases. Trimming at V came to 4 bases and at J to 7 bases, leaving 9 bases not matched to a gene. Germline V gene lookup returns CDR1 ENHRY and CDR2 SYGVKD. The CDR3 is 15 residues long. This CDR3 is CAISGQAGEINEQFF. CDR3 in DNA: TGTGCCATCAGTGGGCAAGCGGGAGAGATAAATGAGCAGTTCTTC.

The V call is TRBV28, the J call TRBJ2-7; perhaps TRBD2 as D (5 bases). Germline V CDR1 and CDR2: MDHEN, SYDVKM. The CDR3 is 11 residues long. V lost 6 bases to trimming and J lost 6 bases, with 9 bases between them. The CDR3 loop reads CASRPRVEQYF. DNA of the CDR3: TGTGCCAGCAGGCCGAGGGTCGAGCAGTACTTC.

The rearrangement links TRBV29-1 to TRBJ2-5, with 7 bases aligning to TRBD1. The germline gives CDR1 SQVTM, CDR2 ANQGSEA. Trimming cost V 5 bases and J 5 bases; bases outside gene matches: 8. This CDR3 comprises 13 residues. CDR3 amino acids: CSVSGTVRETQYF. For the CDR3, the DNA is TGCAGCGTTTCCGGGACAGTTAGGGAGACCCAGTACTTC.

The chain has TRBV11-2 and TRBJ2-3, with D perhaps assigned TRBD1 or TRBD2 (5 bases each). CDR3 size: 20 residues. Per the germline V gene, CDR1 is SGHAT and CDR2 is FQNNGV. Deletions cut 5 bases from V and 6 bases from J, with 33 bases between. The CDR3 region is CASSHEDGRGGRLIGDTQYF. The CDR3 nucleotides read TGTGCCAGCAGCCATGAGGACGGTAGGGGCGGGCGGCTCATTGGTGATACGCAGTATTTT. Based on the CDR3 plus reference TRBV11-2 and TRBJ2-3, the full variable domain is EAGVAQSPRYKIIEKRQSVAFWCNPISGHATLYWYQQILGQGPKLLIQFQNNGVVDDSQLPKDRFSAERLKGVDSTLKIQPAKLEDSAVYLCASSHEDGRGGRLIGDTQYFGPGTRLTVL.

CDR3 residues: CAISVSGHSRENNEQFF. The CDR3 DNA is TGTGCCATCAGTGTTAGCGGACACTCCCGGGAGAACAATGAGCAGTTCTTC. This chain joins TRBV10-3 and TRBJ2-1, with D possibly matching TRBD2 (6 bases). The CDR3 loop spans 17 amino acids. Looked up from germline, CDR1 is ENHRY and CDR2 is SYGVKD. V lost 4 bases to trimming and J lost 5 bases, with 21 bases between them.

J is TRBJ2-1 and V is TRBV12-3 or TRBV12-4; 10 bases align to TRBD2. V dropped 4 bases and J dropped 5; count of bases not matched to a gene: 5. The CDR3 covers 15 residues. The CDR3 DNA reads TGTGCCAGCAGTTCAATAGCGGGAGGACACAATGAGCAGTTCTTC. Protein product: CASSSIAGGHNEQFF.

This clonotype showed up just a few times. The chain uses TRBV5-5 and TRBJ2-2; 12 positions match TRBD2. Germline CDR1 SGHKS, CDR2 YYEKEE (reference sequence). The CDR3 runs to 16 residues. V lost 4 bases and J lost 4; bases outside the gene matches: 5. CDR3 in amino acids: CASSPTSGRSTGELFF. CDR3 DNA sequence: TGTGCCAGCAGCCCAACTAGCGGGAGGAGCACCGGGGAGCTGTTTTTT. The variable domain in full, with the rest retrieved from reference TRBV5-5 and TRBJ2-2, is DAGVTQSPTHLIKTRGQQVTLRCSPISGHKSVSWYQQVLGQGPQFIFQYYEKEERGRGNFPDRFSARQFPNYSSELNVNALLLGDSALYLCASSPTSGRSTGELFFGEGSRLTVL.

This clonotype occurred a few times. The CDR3 loop is CASSIAGQAGYGYTF. The CDR3 DNA is TGTGCCAGTAGTATAGCCGGACAGGCAGGCTATGGCTACACCTTC. The chain has TRBV19 and TRBJ1-2; 7 positions agree with TRBD1. Germline lookup yields CDR1 LNHDA and CDR2 SQIVND (reference sequence). The V and J ends lost 1 base and 4 bases, in that order; junction bases with no gene match: 6. The CDR3 has 15 amino acids.

This chain uses TRBV20-1 with TRBJ2-2; TRBD1 aligns across 8 bases. The trim removed 0 bases at V and 2 bases at J, leaving 5 bases unmatched. The CDR3 is made up of 16 amino acids. CDR1 is DFQATT and CDR2 is SNEGSKA in the germline V gene (reference sequence). The CDR3 protein is CSARDMDRENTGELFF. CDR3 sequence (DNA): TGCAGTGCTAGAGATATGGACAGGGAAAACACCGGGGAGCTGTTTTTT.

Sample share makes this clonotype medium-sized. The chain combines TRBV28 with TRBJ2-2; D unclear. Germline V gives CDR1 MDHEN, CDR2 SYDVKM. V lost 8 bases to trimming and J lost 1 base, with 2 bases between them. CDR3 length: 11 amino acids. In DNA form, the CDR3 reads TGTGCCAGCGGGAACACCGGGGAGCTGTTTTTT. Translated: CASGNTGELFF.

In its sample, this clonotype was seen a few times. V is TRBV12-3 or TRBV12-4 and J is TRBJ2-2; D remains unclear. This CDR3 is built from 17 residues. Between the trimmed V and J ends, which lost 5 bases and 7 bases, there was a span of 23 bases. CDR3 DNA sequence: TGTGCCAGCAGTCCCCGTTCCACGGGTGGATTCGGCGGGGAGCTGTTTTTT. Translating it yields CASSPRSTGGFGGELFF.

The CDR3 nucleotides read TGTGCCAGTAGAAATCCGGGACAACGGGGAGAGACCCAGTACTTC. It codes for CASRNPGQRGETQYF. This chain uses TRBV19 with TRBJ2-5, with D possibly being TRBD1 (6 bases). In germline, CDR1 is LNHDA, CDR2 SQIVND (reference sequence). V dropped 6 bases and J dropped 4 bases, with 18 bases sitting between them. The CDR3 runs 15 residues.

This clonotype was observed many times. The chain has TRBV12-3 or TRBV12-4 and TRBJ1-2; D uncertain. V lost 2 bases and J lost 2, with 0 bases in between. CDR3 length: 11 amino acids. CDR3: CASSLNYGYTF. The CDR3 nucleotides read TGTGCCAGCAGTTTAAACTATGGCTACACCTTC.

This clonotype was seen more than once but under ten times. The chain employs TRBV7-8 and TRBJ1-1; D gene unclear. The CDR3 runs 12 residues. Between the trimmed V and J ends, which lost 4 bases and 5 bases, there was a span of 8 bases. Germline CDR1 SGHVS, CDR2 FQNEAQ. The CDR3 coding sequence is TGTGCCAGCAGCTCCGGGCCAACTGAAGCTTTCTTT. Translation: CASSSGPTEAFF. The full variable domain, in which reference TRBV7-8 and TRBJ1-1 provide the parts outside the CDR3, is GAGVSQSPRYKVAKRGQDVALRCDPISGHVSLFWYQQALGQGPEFLTYFQNEAQLDKSGLPSDRFFAERPEGSVSTLKIQRTQQEDSAVYLCASSSGPTEAFFGQGTRLTVV.

The chain links TRBV27 to TRBJ1-2, with TRBD1 matching over 7 bases. Germline CDR1 reads MNHEY; CDR2 reads SMNVEV (reference sequence). This CDR3 is 13 amino acids long. Trimming at V came to 4 bases and at J to 2 bases, leaving 1 base not matched to a gene. This CDR3 reads CASSSQGNYGYTF. For the CDR3, the DNA is TGTGCCAGCAGTTCACAGGGGAACTATGGCTACACCTTC.

This clonotype has more than one count but fewer than ten. This sequence joins TRBV7-9 and TRBJ2-3, with a weak D call TRBD1 (5 bases). The germline V gene encodes CDR1 SEHNR and CDR2 FQNEAQ (reference sequence). CDR3 length: 15 residues. Trimming removed 3 bases from V and 0 bases from J, with 10 bases in between. CDR3 nucleotide sequence: TGTGCCAGCAGCTTGGCGACAGCCAGCACAGATACGCAGTATTTT. It is translated as CASSLATASTDTQYF. The full variable domain, in which reference TRBV7-9 and TRBJ2-3 provide the parts outside the CDR3, is DTGVSQNPRHKITKRGQNVTFRCDPISEHNRLYWYRQTLGQGPEFLTYFQNEAQLEKSRLLSDRFSAERPKGSFSTLEIQRTEQGDSAMYLCASSLATASTDTQYFGPGTRLTVL.

This clonotype was recorded only once. This could be a read error, since a much larger clone is one nucleotide away. The chain carries TRBV3-1 and TRBJ2-1, with 13 bases lining up with TRBD2. Germline V CDR1 and CDR2: LGHDT, YNNKEL (reference sequence). CDR3 length: 16 residues. Losses at the gene ends were 5 bases for V and 5 bases for J; bases not matched to a gene: 6. The CDR3 bases are TGTGCCAGCAGCTCGCAGACTAGCGGGAGGCACAATGAGCAGTTCTTC. This encodes CASSSQTSGRHNEQFF.

This clonotype has only a few counts. V usage is TRBV20-1 and J usage is TRBJ1-2; 8 nucleotides agree with TRBD1. Germline-derived CDR1 and CDR2 are DFQATT and SNEGSKA (reference sequence). V dropped 0 bases and J dropped 7; count of bases not matched to a gene: 7. This CDR3 spans 14 amino acids. The CDR3 region is CSARDRQGRGGYTF. DNA for the CDR3: TGCAGTGCTAGAGATAGACAGGGGAGGGGTGGCTACACCTTC.

The chain is built from TRBV10-2 and TRBJ1-5, with 7 bases lining up with TRBD1. The germline V gene has CDR1 WSHSY and CDR2 SAAADI. The CDR3 spans 12 residues. V lost 10 bases and J lost 5; bases outside the gene matches: 5. The CDR3 nucleotides are TGCGCCACACAGGGGTCAGATCAGCCCCAGCATTTT. Translating gives CATQGSDQPQHF.

By share, this clonotype counts as medium-sized (0.01 to 0.1%). This chain links TRBV29-1 with TRBJ1-1; no reliable D call. The CDR3 contains 14 residues. V shed 4 bases and J shed 1 base, with 13 bases lying between them. Germline V gene data show CDR1 as SQVTM and CDR2 as ANQGSEA. CDR3 loop: CSVVISTTNTEAFF. CDR3 coding DNA: TGCAGCGTTGTTATTAGCACCACGAACACTGAAGCTTTCTTT. Full variable domain (remainder filled in from reference TRBV29-1 and TRBJ1-1): SAVISQKPSRDICQRGTSLTIQCQVDSQVTMMFWYRQQPGQSLTLIATANQGSEATYESGFVIDKFPISRPNLTFSTLTVSNMSPEDSSIYLCSVVISTTNTEAFFGQGTRLTVV.

This clonotype was picked up a small number of times. The chain is built from TRBV28 and TRBJ2-7, with D possibly matching TRBD1 (7 bases). The CDR3 runs to 16 residues. The germline CDR1 and CDR2 sequences are MDHEN and SYDVKM. V lost 7 bases and J lost 3, with 22 bases in between. The DNA of the CDR3 is TGTGCCAGCACCTTATCTGGACCCCAGGGGGGCTACGAGCAGTACTTC. Amino acids: CASTLSGPQGGYEQYF.

This clonotype was detected a few times. This chain links TRBV29-1 with TRBJ2-7; perhaps TRBD2 as D (5 bases). This CDR3 comprises 13 residues. Looked up from germline, CDR1 is SQVTM and CDR2 is ANQGSEA. The V gene lost 6 bases and the J gene lost 4 bases, with 16 bases spanning the gap. CDR3 region: CSVSPGMGYEQYF. For the CDR3, the DNA is TGCAGCGTCTCCCCCGGGATGGGGTACGAGCAGTACTTC.